This T cell receptor (beta chain) was captured in a study of graft-versus-host responses after intestinal transplantation. Overall study context: Uniformly, recipients were administered anti-thymocyte globulin induction with subsequent tacrolimus and steroids for around 3 years.

Findings of the study overall: Early after transplant, HvG clones declined as circulating GvH clones peaked. Within the allografts of patients who had graft-donor T cell macrochimerism, graft-versus-host to host-versus-graft clonal ratios were high.

The CDR3 covers 13 residues. Germline V gives CDR1 SQVTM, CDR2 ANQGSEA. J was trimmed by 0 bases and V by 7 bases; bases with no gene match: 4. Data came from immunoSEQ multiplex PCR; TCRdb stores just in-frame clones and leaves some out. The sample shows 21,000 or so clones, roughly nine tenths of them seen only once. Of note for this clone: The antigen is not known.

The TCR sequence derives from a human patient who received an intestinal transplant, so some T cells may come from the graft donor. J is TRBJ1-1 and V is TRBV29-1, with 8 bases identical to TRBD1. This sample comprised PBMCs, obtained roughly 64 days after intestinal transplantation. The CDR3 protein is CSAWTGMNTEAFF. Written as DNA, the CDR3 is TGCAGCGCTTGGACAGGGATGAACACTGAAGCTTTCTTT.